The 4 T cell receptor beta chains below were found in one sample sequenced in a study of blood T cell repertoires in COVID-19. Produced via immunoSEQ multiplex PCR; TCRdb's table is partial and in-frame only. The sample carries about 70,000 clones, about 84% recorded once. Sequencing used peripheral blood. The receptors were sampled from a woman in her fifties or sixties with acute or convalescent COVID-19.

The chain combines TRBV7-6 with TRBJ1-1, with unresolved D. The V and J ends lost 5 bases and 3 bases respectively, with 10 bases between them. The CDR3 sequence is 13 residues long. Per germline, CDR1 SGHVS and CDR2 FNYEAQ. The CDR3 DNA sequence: TGTGCCAGCAGCACCCAACGGTACACTGAAGCTTTCTTT. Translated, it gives CASSTQRYTEAFF.

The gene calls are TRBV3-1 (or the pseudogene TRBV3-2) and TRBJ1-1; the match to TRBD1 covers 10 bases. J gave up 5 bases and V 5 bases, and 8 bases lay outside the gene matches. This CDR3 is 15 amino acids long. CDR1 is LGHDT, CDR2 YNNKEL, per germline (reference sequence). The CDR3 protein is CASSARDRGGTEAFF. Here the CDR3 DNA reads TGTGCCAGCAGCGCCCGGGACAGGGGTGGTACTGAAGCTTTCTTT.

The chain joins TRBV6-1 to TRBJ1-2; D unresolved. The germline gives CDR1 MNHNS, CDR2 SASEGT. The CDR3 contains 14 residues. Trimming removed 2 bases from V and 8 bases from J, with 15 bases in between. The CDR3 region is CASSESVNGGGYTF. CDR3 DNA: TGTGCCAGCAGTGAATCTGTCAACGGAGGAGGCTACACCTTC.

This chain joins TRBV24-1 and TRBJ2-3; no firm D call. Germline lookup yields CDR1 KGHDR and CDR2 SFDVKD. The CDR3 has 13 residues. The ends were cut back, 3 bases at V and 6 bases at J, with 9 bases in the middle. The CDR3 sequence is CATSDAYRDTQYF. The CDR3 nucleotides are TGTGCCACCAGTGATGCGTATCGGGATACGCAGTATTTT.